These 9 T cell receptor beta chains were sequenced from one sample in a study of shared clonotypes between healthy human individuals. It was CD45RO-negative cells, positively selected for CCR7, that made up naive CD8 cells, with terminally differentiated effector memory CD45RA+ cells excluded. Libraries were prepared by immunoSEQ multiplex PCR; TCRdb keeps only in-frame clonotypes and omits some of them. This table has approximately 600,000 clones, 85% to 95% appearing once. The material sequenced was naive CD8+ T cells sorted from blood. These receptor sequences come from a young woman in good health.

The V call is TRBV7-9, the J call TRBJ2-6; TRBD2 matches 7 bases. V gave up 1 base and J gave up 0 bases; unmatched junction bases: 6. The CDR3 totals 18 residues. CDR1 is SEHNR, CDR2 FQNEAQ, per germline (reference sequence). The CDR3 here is CASSLERDFYSGANVLTF. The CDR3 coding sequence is TGTGCCAGCAGCTTAGAGCGGGACTTCTACTCTGGGGCCAACGTCCTGACTTTC.

The CDR3 spells CATRGGLFNEQFF. In DNA form, the CDR3 reads TGTGCCACAAGGGGGGGGCTCTTCAATGAGCAGTTCTTC. V and J are TRBV27 and TRBJ2-1; D may be TRBD2 (7 bases). The CDR3 extends over 13 amino acids. In germline, CDR1 is MNHEY, CDR2 SMNVEV (reference sequence). V was cut by 10 bases and J by 6 bases, with 16 bases left in between.

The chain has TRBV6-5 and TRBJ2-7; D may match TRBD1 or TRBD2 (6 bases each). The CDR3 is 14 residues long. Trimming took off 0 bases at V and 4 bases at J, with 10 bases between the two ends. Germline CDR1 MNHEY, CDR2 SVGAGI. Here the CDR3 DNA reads TGTGCCAGCAGTTACTCAACAGGGAGGTACGAGCAGTACTTC. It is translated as CASSYSTGRYEQYF.

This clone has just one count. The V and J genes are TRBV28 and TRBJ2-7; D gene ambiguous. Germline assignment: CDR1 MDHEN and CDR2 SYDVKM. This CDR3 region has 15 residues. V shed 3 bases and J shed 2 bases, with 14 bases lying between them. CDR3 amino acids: CASSFRLTDPYEQYF. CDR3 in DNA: TGTGCCAGCAGTTTCCGACTGACGGACCCCTACGAGCAGTACTTC.

CDR3 nucleotide sequence: TGTGCCAGCAGTGGAGATAGCGGGGACGACGTCGGGGAGCTGTTTTTT. Translated, it gives CASSGDSGDDVGELFF. The rearrangement uses TRBV2 and TRBJ2-2; 8 bases match TRBD2. CDR1 and CDR2 from the germline V gene are SNHLY and FYNNEI. The CDR3 spans 16 residues. The trim removed 4 bases at V and 7 bases at J, leaving 11 bases unmatched.

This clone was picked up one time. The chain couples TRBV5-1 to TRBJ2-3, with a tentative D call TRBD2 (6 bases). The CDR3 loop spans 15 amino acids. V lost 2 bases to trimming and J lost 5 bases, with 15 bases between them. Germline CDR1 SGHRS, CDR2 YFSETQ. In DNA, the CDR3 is TGCGCCAGCAGCTTCTACGGGAGTCCGGGAGATACGCAGTATTTT. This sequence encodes CASSFYGSPGDTQYF.

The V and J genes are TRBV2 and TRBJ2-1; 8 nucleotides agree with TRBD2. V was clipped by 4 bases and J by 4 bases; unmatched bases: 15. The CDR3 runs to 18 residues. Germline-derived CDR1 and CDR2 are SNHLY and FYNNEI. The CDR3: CASSAERGTSREYNEQFF. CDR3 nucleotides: TGTGCCAGCAGTGCAGAAAGAGGGACTAGTCGTGAATACAATGAGCAGTTCTTC.

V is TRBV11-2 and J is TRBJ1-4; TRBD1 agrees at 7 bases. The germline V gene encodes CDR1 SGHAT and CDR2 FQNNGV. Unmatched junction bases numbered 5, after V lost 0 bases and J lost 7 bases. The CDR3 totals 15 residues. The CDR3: CASSLETGSREKLFF. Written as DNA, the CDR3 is TGTGCCAGCAGCTTAGAGACAGGGTCGCGTGAAAAACTGTTTTTT.

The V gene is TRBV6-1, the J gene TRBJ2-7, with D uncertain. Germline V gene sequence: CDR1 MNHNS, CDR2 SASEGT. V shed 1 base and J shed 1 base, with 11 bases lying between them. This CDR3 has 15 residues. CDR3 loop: CASSEEPIGSYEQYF. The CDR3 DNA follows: TGTGCCAGCAGTGAAGAACCGATAGGATCCTACGAGCAGTACTTC.